The rows below give T cell receptor beta chains drawn from one sample of a study of blood T cell repertoires in COVID-19. The data were produced by immunoSEQ multiplex PCR, yet TCRdb's version contains in-frame clones alone and is incomplete. This sample has a few hundred thousand clones; about four fifths occur once, and the top ten carry more than 1%. The source material was peripheral blood. Receptors originate from a human donor with acute or convalescent COVID-19. The donor label of this sample is uncertain. The CDR3 runs from the conserved cysteine through the conserved F or W. Fields, in order: D gene, J gene, clone size, V gene, CDR3 protein, CDR3 DNA. The D gene is left open where the match is weak. Not all rows give a size; the values are once, few, many and, for expanded clones, a class.

TRBD1 | TRBJ1-2 | . | TRBV15 | CATSRDRGTGKGHGYTF | TGTGCCACCAGCAGAGATAGGGGGACAGGGAAAGGACATGGCTACACCTTC
TRBD1 | TRBJ2-7 | . | TRBV6-6 | CASRGQGQLYEQYF | TGTGCCAGCAGGGGACAGGGGCAACTCTACGAGCAGTACTTC
. | TRBJ2-2 | . | TRBV5-1 | CASPGKTGELFF | TGCGCCAGCCCAGGGAAGACCGGGGAGCTGTTTTTT
TRBD1 | TRBJ1-1 | . | TRBV29-1 | CSAGTGRKEAFF | TGCAGCGCTGGGACAGGGAGAAAAGAAGCTTTCTTT
. | TRBJ2-2 | . | TRBV2 | CASRGAGELFF | TGTGCCAGCAGAGGGGCCGGGGAGCTGTTTTTT
. | TRBJ2-7 | . | TRBV7-9 | CASSFITNYEQYF | TGTGCCAGCAGCTTCATTACTAACTACGAGCAGTACTTC
. | TRBJ1-1 | . | TRBV6-5 | CASSYERRSMNTEAFF | TGTGCCAGCAGTTACGAACGGAGGAGCATGAACACTGAAGCTTTCTTT
. | TRBJ1-5 | . | TRBV4-1 | CASSLGGEGSNQPQHF | TGCGCCAGCAGCCTAGGAGGCGAGGGAAGCAATCAGCCCCAGCATTTT
TRBD1 | TRBJ1-2 | . | TRBV2 | CASRGGQTNYGYTF | TGTGCCAGCAGAGGGGGACAGACTAACTATGGCTACACCTTC
. | TRBJ1-6 | . | TRBV28 | CASSSTGFAISSPLHF | TGTGCCAGCAGTTCCACAGGATTCGCTATCAGTTCACCCCTCCACTTT
TRBD2 | TRBJ2-7 | . | TRBV11-1 | CASSFLPGLAGVEQYF | TGTGCCAGCAGCTTTCTGCCGGGACTAGCGGGAGTCGAGCAGTACTTC
. | TRBJ2-5 | . | TRBV4-1 | CASSQALNPRETQYF | TGCGCCAGCAGCCAAGCACTAAACCCCCGGGAGACCCAGTACTTC
. | TRBJ2-1 | . | TRBV3-1/TRBV3-2 | CASSQVLRANEQFF | TGTGCCAGCAGCCAAGTATTGAGGGCCAATGAGCAGTTCTTC
. | TRBJ2-5 | . | TRBV11-1 | CASKATAQETQYF | TGTGCCAGCAAGGCTACAGCTCAAGAGACCCAGTACTTC
TRBD2 | TRBJ2-2 | . | TRBV5-5 | CASSFGTSGGRTGELFF | TGTGCCAGCAGCTTTGGGACTAGCGGGGGAAGGACCGGGGAGCTGTTTTTT
. | TRBJ2-7 | . | TRBV2 | CASTDISGYSYEQYF | TGTGCCAGCACCGATATCAGCGGGTACTCCTACGAGCAGTACTTC
TRBD2 | TRBJ2-1 | . | TRBV5-1 | CASSGGRGPAGGPDEQFF | TGCGCCAGCAGCGGGGGGCGGGGGCCAGCGGGAGGGCCGGATGAGCAGTTCTTC
TRBD1 | TRBJ1-5 | once | TRBV7-9 | CASSPDRMVQPQHF | TGTGCCAGCAGCCCGGACAGGATGGTTCAGCCCCAGCATTTT
. | TRBJ2-1 | . | TRBV10-3 | CAIRDATGEANNEQFF | TGTGCCATCAGGGATGCCACAGGGGAGGCGAACAATGAGCAGTTCTTC
. | TRBJ1-2 | few | TRBV5-1 | CASSYETRNGYTF | TGCGCCAGCAGCTATGAGACACGTAATGGCTACACCTTC
TRBD1 | TRBJ1-6 | . | TRBV3-1/TRBV3-2 | CASSQAGTGVNSPLHF | TGTGCCAGCAGCCAAGCAGGGACAGGGGTAAATTCACCCCTCCACTTT
TRBD1 | TRBJ2-7 | few | TRBV5-4 | CASSGGQVSSYEQYF | TGTGCCAGCAGCGGGGGACAGGTGAGCTCCTACGAGCAGTACTTC
. | TRBJ1-2 | once | TRBV3-1/TRBV3-2 | CASSQGGNSYTF | TGTGCCAGCAGCCAAGGCGGTAATAGCTACACCTTC
. | TRBJ1-2 | . | TRBV5-1 | CASSPRARQEADGYTF | TGCGCCAGCAGCCCGAGGGCCCGGCAGGAAGCGGATGGCTACACCTTC
TRBD1 | TRBJ1-1 | few | TRBV5-6 | CASSRTGFEAFF | TGTGCCAGCAGCCGGACAGGGTTTGAAGCTTTCTTT
. | TRBJ1-1 | . | TRBV28 | CASSWVNRALGAFF | TGTGCCAGCAGTTGGGTAAACAGGGCCTTGGGAGCTTTCTTT
. | TRBJ1-4 | . | TRBV19 | CASRWGSTTTNEKLFF | TGTGCCAGTAGATGGGGCAGCACCACAACTAATGAAAAACTGTTTTTT
. | TRBJ1-1 | . | TRBV5-1 | CASSLVVGGNTEAFF | TGCGCCAGCAGCTTGGTCGTCGGGGGGAACACTGAAGCTTTCTTT
. | TRBJ2-1 | . | TRBV7-9 | CASSLPGEQFF | TGTGCCAGCAGCCTCCCCGGTGAGCAGTTCTTC
. | TRBJ2-5 | . | TRBV15 | CATSLEGIQETQYF | TGTGCCACCAGCCTCGAGGGAATCCAAGAGACCCAGTACTTC
TRBD1 | TRBJ1-4 | . | TRBV27 | CASSLKQGTGGRGTEKLFF | TGTGCCAGCAGTCTAAAACAGGGGACAGGGGGCCGGGGGACTGAAAAACTGTTTTTT
. | TRBJ2-3 | . | TRBV7-9 | CASSHGQLTDTQYF | TGTGCCAGCAGCCATGGACAGCTCACAGATACGCAGTATTTT
TRBD2 | TRBJ2-3 | . | TRBV5-6 | CASSFWGGLSTDTQYF | TGTGCCAGCAGCTTTTGGGGGGGACTTAGCACAGATACGCAGTATTTT
. | TRBJ2-5 | . | TRBV11-1 | CASSFGYQETQYF | TGTGCCAGCAGCTTCGGGTACCAAGAGACCCAGTACTTC
. | TRBJ2-6 | . | TRBV29-1 | CSVMTDINSGANVLTF | TGCAGCGTGATGACAGATATCAACTCTGGGGCCAACGTCCTGACTTTC
. | TRBJ1-1 | . | TRBV12-3/TRBV12-4 | CASTRRGTEAFF | TGTGCCAGCACCCGCCGGGGGACTGAAGCTTTCTTT
. | TRBJ1-5 | . | TRBV6-1 | CASSDWGQLSLNSNQPQHF | TGTGCCAGCAGTGACTGGGGGCAACTAAGCCTTAATAGCAATCAGCCCCAGCATTTT
. | TRBJ2-1 | . | TRBV5-4 | CASSFPQSLLTGYNEQFF | TGTGCCAGCAGCTTCCCCCAATCCCTGCTGACAGGATACAATGAGCAGTTCTTC
TRBD1 | TRBJ1-2 | . | TRBV7-9 | CASSGQGHGYTF | TGTGCCAGCAGTGGACAGGGACATGGCTACACCTTC
. | TRBJ1-6 | . | TRBV28 | CASKSGGHNSPLHF | TGTGCCAGCAAGTCAGGAGGTCATAATTCACCCCTCCACTTT
TRBD1 | TRBJ2-5 | . | TRBV11-2 | CASSRDRGETQYF | TGTGCCAGCAGTCGGGACAGGGGAGAGACCCAGTACTTC
TRBD1 | TRBJ1-1 | few | TRBV4-1 | CASSQSTGGYTEAFF | TGCGCCAGCAGCCAGTCGACAGGGGGGTACACTGAAGCTTTCTTT
. | TRBJ2-7 | . | TRBV28 | CASSLLGAPYEQYF | TGTGCCAGCAGTTTATTGGGGGCCCCCTACGAGCAGTACTTC